This T cell receptor beta chain is drawn from a study of human T cells and chemical hapten exposure. Overall study: Patch tests of 0.01% DPC on the upper back were read at 6 days. Small volume differences among pooled libraries mainly caused per-sample TCR yield variation.

A single record per CDR3 protein comes from TCRdb applying MiXCR to the RACE reads. The sample carries over 300,000 distinct CDR3 sequences, roughly 4.6% recorded once. This clonotype was counted only a few times. Described time point: pre-sensitization, week 0. The treatment is: therapeutic diphenylcyclopropenone sensitization with weekly scalp DPC. Investigators collected blood before applying each patch test. The material sequenced was whole blood, taken in connection with sensitization to the hapten diphenylcyclopropenone (DPC). This sequence originates from a woman aged 45 to 65 with alopecia areata. Some clones in this sample may be carry-over from other donors' samples.

As DNA, the CDR3 is TGTGCCAGCAGTTACCGGTCTCGGGGGAGCCACTACGAGCAGTACTTC. Its protein is CASSYRSRGSHYEQYF. The chain links TRBV6-5 to TRBJ2-7, with D maybe TRBD2 (6 bases). V lost 2 bases, J lost 3 bases, and 17 bases lay in between. This CDR3 comprises 16 residues. Germline V gene lookup returns CDR1 MNHEY and CDR2 SVGAGI.